This T cell receptor (beta chain) appears in the sequencing data of a study of regulatory T cells in long-lasting Graves disease. This clonotype has more than one count but fewer than ten. Time point of the sample: newly diagnosed GD, antithyroid drugs for less than 3 months. RNA from PBMCs was the source of the TCR library. Building of the TCR beta libraries involved iRepertoire HTBI primers and Arm-PCR of CDR3 regions. TCRdb re-called the multiplex PCR reads through MiXCR, storing one row per CDR3 protein. The sample consists of over 350,000 distinct CDR3 sequences, 11% to 15% of them appearing once. This CDR3 comprises 14 residues. V lost 2 bases and J lost 5; bases outside the gene matches: 4. Per germline, CDR1 WNHNN and CDR2 SYGVQD (reference sequence). This sample was also put to use in a study of T cells in Graves' hyperthyroidism and ophthalmopathy. That work contributes: A set of HTBI primers served as the primers for a first-round RT-PCR of the TCR CDR3.

The source of this sequence is a woman aged 45 to 65 with Graves disease. The source material was peripheral blood mononuclear cells (PBMCs), sampled at new diagnosis, from a patient treated with antithyroid drugs. The gene calls are TRBV10-1 and TRBJ2-3; 7 nucleotides agree with TRBD2. CDR3 loop: CASSETSAKDTQYF. DNA for the CDR3: TGCGCCAGCAGTGAGACTAGCGCGAAAGATACGCAGTATTTT.